The clone carrying this T cell receptor (beta chain) showed up just a few times. Antigen specificity is unknown. The data stem from a study of metastatic and nonmetastatic thyroid tumors. Study-wide context: Comparative analysis of repertoires was undertaken across blood and tumor or nodule tissue obtained from malignant and benign thyroid patients.

Nobody among the patients had been given any treatment before thyroid surgery. General study points: When malignant thyroid tumors were compared with benign nodules, TCR beta diversity was reportedly significantly higher in the malignant tumors. This held in both blood and tumor samples.

In the authors' methods: A classifier of distant metastasis in papillary thyroid cancer was built from CDR3 differences (across clinicopathological groups). TCRdb ran MiXCR on the PCR reads. The V and J calls come from TCRdb's annotation, not from the publication. Of more than 90,000 clones listed, 9.5% to 15% were seen once; the top ten hold around 11%. The CDR3 has 16 residues. Germline CDR1 MNHNS, CDR2 SASEGT. The J segment lost 6 bases and the V segment lost 8 bases, leaving 10 bases of the junction unmatched. The material sequenced was blood. V usage is TRBV6-1 and J usage is TRBJ2-1; TRBD2 aligns across 13 bases. The clonotype originates from a female donor with papillary thyroid cancer or a benign thyroid nodule (not recorded which). Some clones in this sample may be carry-over from other donors' samples. CDR3 protein: CASVSPLAGGPNEQFF. The CDR3 region has the DNA TGTGCCAGCGTCAGCCCACTAGCGGGAGGGCCCAATGAGCAGTTCTTC.